This TCR beta chain was obtained from a study of T cells in Graves' hyperthyroidism and ophthalmopathy. This CDR3 contains 16 residues. CDR1 and CDR2 (germline): SGHRS, YFSETQ. The V gene lost 0 bases and the J gene lost 7 bases, with 16 bases spanning the gap. Template material for amplifying TCR beta CDR3 regions consisted of RNA transcripts. First-round RT-PCR targeting the TCR CDR3 was performed with the HTBI primer set. TCRdb ran MiXCR on the multiplex PCR reads and lists one entry per CDR3 protein. Among 550,000 to 650,000 distinct CDR3 sequences listed, around 13% were seen once. This clonotype was seen repeatedly, ten times or more.

Sequenced sample: blood. This TCR was recovered from a woman in her 30s with Graves' hyperthyroidism that later progressed to Graves' ophthalmopathy. The chain combines TRBV5-1 with TRBJ1-4; D is possibly TRBD1 (5 bases). CDR3 in amino acids: CASSLDEGEVSEKLFF. CDR3 DNA: TGCGCCAGCAGCTTGGATGAAGGGGAAGTGTCTGAAAAACTGTTTTTT.